The entry below gives a single T cell receptor beta chain sequence along with its context. Its specificity is not known. These data originate in a study of cytomegalovirus exposure and HLA in healthy donors. V was trimmed by 4 bases and J by 3 bases, leaving 13 bases between them. Germline CDR1 reads SNHLY; CDR2 reads FYNNEI. The CDR3 spans 15 residues. A multiplex PCR was run with 60 Vbeta primers and 13 Jbeta primers. Method: immunoSEQ multiplex PCR; TCRdb's copy keeps in-frame clones and lacks some. The sample carries about 100,000 clones, roughly four fifths recorded once. Regarding the study as a whole: The analysis excluded some indistinguishable V segments, including TRBV6-2 and TRBV6-3. A list of 150 to 200 TCR beta chains associated with cytomegalovirus was given. Immune exposure was documented only through CMV serostatus. A later analysis showed HLA-associated TCR beta chains outstripping equally common others in clonal expansion.

This chain connects TRBV2 to TRBJ1-3; D is ambiguous. Sequenced input: PBMCs. The clonotype comes from a male donor in good health and CMV-seropositive. CDR3 nucleotides: TGTGCCAGCAGTGCGGGTGGCGGCTTTGGAAACACCATATATTTT. Amino acids: CASSAGGGFGNTIYF.